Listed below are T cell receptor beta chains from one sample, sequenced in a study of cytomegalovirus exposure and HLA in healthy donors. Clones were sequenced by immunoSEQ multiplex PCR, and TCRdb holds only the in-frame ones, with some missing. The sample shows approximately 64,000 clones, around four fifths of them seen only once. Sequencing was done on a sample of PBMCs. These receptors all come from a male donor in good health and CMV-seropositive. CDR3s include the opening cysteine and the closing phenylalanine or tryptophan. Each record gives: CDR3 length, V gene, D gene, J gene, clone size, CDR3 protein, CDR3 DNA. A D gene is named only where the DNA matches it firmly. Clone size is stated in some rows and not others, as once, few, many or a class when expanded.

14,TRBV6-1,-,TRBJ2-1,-,CASIKGASVVEQFF,TGTGCCAGCATCAAAGGGGCTAGCGTTGTTGAGCAGTTCTTC
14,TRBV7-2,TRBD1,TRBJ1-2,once,CASSPTGQGFGYTF,TGTGCCAGCAGTCCCACCGGACAGGGGTTTGGCTACACCTTC
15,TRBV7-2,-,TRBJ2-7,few,CASSLGSGATYEQYF,TGTGCCAGCAGCTTAGGCTCAGGGGCAACCTACGAGCAGTACTTC
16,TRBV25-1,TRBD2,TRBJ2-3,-,CASSPWRGGVSDTQYF,TGTGCCAGCAGTCCCTGGCGGGGGGGCGTATCAGATACGCAGTATTTT
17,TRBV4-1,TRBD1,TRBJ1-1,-,CASSPKGQGVIHTEAFF,TGCGCCAGCAGTCCAAAAGGACAGGGGGTGATCCACACTGAAGCTTTCTTT
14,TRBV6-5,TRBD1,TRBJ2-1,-,CASSWDRVDNEQFF,TGTGCCAGCAGTTGGGACAGGGTCGACAATGAGCAGTTCTTC
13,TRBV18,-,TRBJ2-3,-,CASSKSRVDTQYF,TGTGCCAGCTCGAAGAGCAGGGTGGATACGCAGTATTTT
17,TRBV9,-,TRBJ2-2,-,CASSVDVGALYTGELFF,TGTGCCAGCAGCGTAGACGTGGGGGCCTTATACACCGGGGAGCTGTTTTTT
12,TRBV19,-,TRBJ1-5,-,CASTQLNQPQHF,TGTGCCAGTACCCAGTTAAATCAGCCCCAGCATTTT
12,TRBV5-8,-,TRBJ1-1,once,CASNWRNTEAFF,TGTGCCAGCAACTGGAGGAACACTGAAGCTTTCTTT
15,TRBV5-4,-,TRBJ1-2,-,CASSLIGNRDYGYTF,TGTGCCAGCAGCTTGATAGGCAACAGGGACTATGGCTACACCTTC
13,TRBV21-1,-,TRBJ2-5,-,CASSRGGAKTQYF,TGTGCCAGCAGCAGAGGCGGGGCGAAGACCCAGTACTTC
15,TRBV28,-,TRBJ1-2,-,CASSPSERPNYGYTF,TGTGCCAGCAGTCCCTCCGAGAGGCCTAACTATGGCTACACCTTC
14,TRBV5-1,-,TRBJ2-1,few,CASSRGKDYNEQFF,TGCGCCAGCAGCCGGGGGAAGGATTACAATGAGCAGTTCTTC
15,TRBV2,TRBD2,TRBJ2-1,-,CASSGSSGGANEQFF,TGTGCCAGCAGCGGCTCTAGCGGGGGGGCCAATGAGCAGTTCTTC
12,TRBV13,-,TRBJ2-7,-,CASSDISYEQYF,TGTGCCAGCTCGGACATCTCCTACGAGCAGTACTTC
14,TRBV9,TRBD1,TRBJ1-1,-,CASSVGTVNTEAFF,TGTGCCAGCAGCGTCGGGACAGTGAACACTGAAGCTTTCTTT
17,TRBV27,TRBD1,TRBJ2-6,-,CASSPRDRDSGANVLTF,TGTGCCAGCAGTCCCCGGGACAGGGACTCTGGGGCCAACGTCCTGACTTTC
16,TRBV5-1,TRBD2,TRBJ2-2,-,CASTPAGGLVPGELFF,TGCGCCAGCACCCCAGCGGGGGGGCTGGTTCCCGGGGAGCTGTTTTTT
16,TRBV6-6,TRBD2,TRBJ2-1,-,CASSKGTSGVYNEQFF,TGTGCCAGCAGTAAGGGGACTAGCGGGGTTTACAATGAGCAGTTCTTC
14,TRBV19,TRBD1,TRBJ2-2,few,CASSTGQGTGELFF,TGTGCCAGTAGTACCGGACAGGGGACCGGGGAGCTGTTTTTT
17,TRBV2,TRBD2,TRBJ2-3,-,CASIGWSLAGGRDTQYF,TGTGCCAGCATAGGTTGGAGCCTAGCGGGGGGGAGAGATACGCAGTATTTT
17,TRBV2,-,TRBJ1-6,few,CASLLAFGQPLDSPLHF,TGTGCCAGCCTTCTCGCCTTTGGACAGCCCTTGGATTCACCCCTCCACTTT
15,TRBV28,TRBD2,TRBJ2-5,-,CASNSAAGGQETQYF,TGTGCCAGCAACTCAGCAGCGGGGGGACAAGAGACCCAGTACTTC
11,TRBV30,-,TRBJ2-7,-,CAWSVLHEQYF,TGTGCCTGGAGTGTACTTCACGAGCAGTACTTC
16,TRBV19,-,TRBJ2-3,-,CASSIFRTYSTDTQYF,TGTGCCAGTAGTATTTTCAGGACTTACAGCACAGATACGCAGTATTTT
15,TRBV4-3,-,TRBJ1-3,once,CASSQTHNSGNTIYF,TGCGCCAGCAGCCAGACACATAACTCTGGAAACACCATATATTTT
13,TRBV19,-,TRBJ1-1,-,CASRPGMRTEAFF,TGTGCCAGTAGACCAGGGATGCGGACTGAAGCTTTCTTT
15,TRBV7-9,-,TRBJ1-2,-,CASSLAPGGRSGYTF,TGTGCCAGCAGCTTAGCCCCGGGGGGGCGAAGTGGCTACACCTTC
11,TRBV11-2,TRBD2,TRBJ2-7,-,CAWGGMYEQYF,TGTGCCTGGGGGGGGATGTACGAGCAGTACTTC
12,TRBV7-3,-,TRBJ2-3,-,CASSSPGDTQYF,TGTGCCAGCAGCTCCCCGGGGGATACGCAGTATTTT
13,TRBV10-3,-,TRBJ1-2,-,CAISDTWAPGYTF,TGTGCCATCAGCGATACTTGGGCGCCTGGCTACACCTTC
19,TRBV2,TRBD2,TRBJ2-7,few,CASSDGVVGQGGNSYEQYF,TGTGCCAGCAGTGATGGGGTCGTAGGGCAGGGAGGGAATTCCTACGAGCAGTACTTC
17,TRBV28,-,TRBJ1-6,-,CASSLWPPHLQDSPLHF,TGTGCCAGCAGTTTATGGCCCCCACACCTCCAGGATTCACCCCTCCACTTT
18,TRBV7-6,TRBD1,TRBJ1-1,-,CASSLMRGQGEMNTEAFF,TGTGCCAGCAGCTTAATGCGTGGACAGGGCGAAATGAACACTGAAGCTTTCTTT
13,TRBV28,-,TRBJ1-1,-,CASRFGGNTEAFF,TGTGCCAGCAGGTTCGGGGGGAACACTGAAGCTTTCTTT
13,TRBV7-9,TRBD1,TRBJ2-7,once,CASSPDRAYEQYF,TGTGCCAGCAGTCCTGACAGGGCCTACGAGCAGTACTTC
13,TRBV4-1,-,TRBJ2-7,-,CASSQGLSYEQYF,TGCGCCAGCAGCCAAGGTCTCAGCTACGAGCAGTACTTC
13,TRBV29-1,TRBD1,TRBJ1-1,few,CSGRTGIGTEAFF,TGCAGCGGGAGGACAGGGATAGGCACTGAAGCTTTCTTT
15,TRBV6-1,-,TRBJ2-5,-,CASSELGQGRREQYF,TGTGCCAGCAGTGAACTGGGGCAGGGCCGGAGGGAGCAGTACTTC
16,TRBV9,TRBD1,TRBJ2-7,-,CASSVGSRGSAYEQYF,TGTGCCAGCAGCGTAGGGTCCAGGGGGTCGGCCTACGAGCAGTACTTC
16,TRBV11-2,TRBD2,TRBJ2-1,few,CASSLGTGGSYNEQFF,TGTGCCAGCAGCCTGGGCACGGGGGGCTCCTACAATGAGCAGTTCTTC